This TCR beta chain originates from a study of shared clonotypes between healthy human individuals. Profiling relied on immunoSEQ multiplex PCR, and the TCRdb table lists in-frame clones only, not all of them. This sample has 760,000 or so clones, with about 96% found just once. The germline CDR1 and CDR2 sequences are MDHEN and SYDVKM. V was clipped by 5 bases and J by 3 bases; unmatched bases: 5. The CDR3 is made up of 14 amino acids. CD45RO-negative, CCR7-selected cells formed the naive CD8 fraction, which excluded terminally differentiated effector memory CD45RA+ cells. Worth noting for this clone: Within the sample, other DNA sequences also encode this same CDR3.

The source is a man aged 25 to 40 in good health. Source material: naive CD8+ T cells sorted from blood. This rearrangement joins TRBV28 to TRBJ2-7; 9 bases fit TRBD1. CDR3 sequence (DNA): TGTGCCAGCAGTCCCCGGACAGGGGACTACGAGCAGTACTTC. It specifies CASSPRTGDYEQYF.